Presented here are 27 T cell receptor beta chains from one specimen sequenced in a study of blood T cell repertoires in COVID-19. The table came from immunoSEQ multiplex PCR; TCRdb's copy has only in-frame clones and leaves some out. The profile shows around 360,000 clones, 80% to 90% of them singletons. What was sequenced was peripheral blood. The receptors derive from a woman in her 30s with COVID-19, enrolled during active disease.

The genes are TRBV15 and TRBJ2-3; possibly TRBD1 for D (7 bases). The CDR3 totals 15 residues. Trimming pared 1 base from V and 5 bases from J, leaving 13 bases between. The germline V gene has CDR1 LNHNV and CDR2 YYDKDF (reference sequence). The CDR3: CATSRVRQGGDTQYF. The CDR3, as DNA: TGTGCCACCAGCAGAGTTCGACAGGGAGGAGATACGCAGTATTTT.

V and J are TRBV4-1 and TRBJ1-2; 12 bases fit TRBD1. CDR1 is MGHRA and CDR2 is YSYEKL in the germline V gene. The length of the CDR3 is 15 residues. V gave up 6 bases and J gave up 2 bases; unmatched junction bases: 4. In DNA, the CDR3 is TGCGCCAGCAGACGCGGGACAGGGGGCAACTATGGCTACACCTTC. Encoded protein: CASRRGTGGNYGYTF.

The DNA of the CDR3 is TGCAGCGTTTCACAGGCTATGAACACTGAAGCTTTCTTT. This translates into CSVSQAMNTEAFF. The rearrangement uses TRBV29-1 and TRBJ1-1; TRBD1 is a possible D gene (5 bases). The CDR3 consists of 13 residues. V lost 5 bases, J lost 0 bases, and 10 bases lay in between. The V gene's germline CDR1 is SQVTM and CDR2 ANQGSEA.

V gene TRBV6-4 combines with J gene TRBJ2-3; TRBD2 agrees at 7 bases. Germline V lookup: CDR1 MRHNA, CDR2 SNTAGT. This CDR3 region has 15 residues. The junction had 5 bases not matched to a gene; V was cut back by 0 bases and J by 5 bases. CDR3 in DNA: TGTGCCAGCAGTGACTCCCCCGCGGGGGAAGATACGCAGTATTTT. Translated, it gives CASSDSPAGEDTQYF.

The V call is TRBV5-1, the J call TRBJ2-5, with D maybe TRBD2 (6 bases). Germline V lookup: CDR1 SGHRS, CDR2 YFSETQ. Trimming cost V 0 bases and J 5 bases, with 20 bases left between them. The CDR3 has 17 amino acids. CDR3 DNA: TGCGCCAGCAGCTTGGCCCTCTCTAGCGCTGGCCAGGAGACCCAGTACTTC. This encodes CASSLALSSAGQETQYF.

The rearrangement joins TRBV4-2 to TRBJ1-6; no definite D call. V dropped 2 bases and J dropped 6 bases, with 17 bases sitting between them. Germline V gene sequence: CDR1 LGHNA, CDR2 YNFKEQ. The CDR3 has 17 residues. The CDR3 reads CASSQLAGVVGNSPLHF. CDR3 in DNA: TGTGCCAGCAGCCAACTTGCGGGCGTCGTCGGTAATTCACCCCTCCACTTT.

The rearrangement uses TRBV19 and TRBJ2-5; a possible D gene is TRBD2 (6 bases). The CDR3 consists of 16 residues. Between the trimmed V and J ends, which lost 3 bases and 4 bases, there was a span of 18 bases. CDR1 and CDR2 from the germline V gene are LNHDA and SQIVND (reference sequence). In DNA form, the CDR3 reads TGTGCCAGTAGTATGGGCTGGGGGGAAAGGAGAGAGACCCAGTACTTC. As protein: CASSMGWGERRETQYF.

This chain uses TRBV4-3 with TRBJ2-1, with D tentatively TRBD2 (6 bases). The germline gives CDR1 LGHNA, CDR2 YSLEER. Trimming left V 0 bases short and J 6 bases short, with 21 bases between. CDR3 length: 18 amino acids. CDR3 DNA sequence: TGCGCCAGCAGCCAAGATCAAGGGTTTAGACTAGATGGCAATGAGCAGTTCTTC. This translates into CASSQDQGFRLDGNEQFF.

The V call is TRBV6-2 or TRBV6-3, the J call TRBJ2-2, with D possibly matching TRBD2 (6 bases). V gave up 3 bases and J gave up 7 bases, with 12 bases separating them. Germline CDR1 and CDR2: MNHEY and SVGEGT. The CDR3 is 14 residues long. The CDR3 protein is CASSYVGLIGELFF. The CDR3 coding sequence is TGTGCCAGCAGTTATGTGGGACTTATCGGGGAGCTGTTTTTT.

The chain is built from TRBV11-2 and TRBJ2-7, with a possible D match to TRBD1 (5 bases). The ends were cut back, 0 bases at V and 0 bases at J, with 12 bases in the middle. Germline CDR1 and CDR2: SGHAT and FQNNGV. The CDR3 is 16 residues long. The DNA for the CDR3 is TGTGCCAGCAGCTTAGAAGCAGGGATTTCCTCCTACGAGCAGTACTTC. This encodes CASSLEAGISSYEQYF.

This clone has a handful of counts. The chain joins TRBV7-2 to TRBJ1-4, with 10 bases aligning to TRBD1. The junction had 4 bases not matched to a gene; V was cut back by 1 base and J by 8 bases. CDR3 length equals 15 residues. CDR1 is SGHTA, CDR2 FQGNSA, per germline. The CDR3 spells CASSLGDRGGEKLFF. CDR3 in DNA: TGTGCCAGCAGCTTAGGGGACAGGGGAGGGGAAAAACTGTTTTTT.

This clone was seen only once. The chain links TRBV27 to TRBJ2-2, with TRBD1 matching over 7 bases. This CDR3 is 17 amino acids long. Germline V gene data show CDR1 as MNHEY and CDR2 as SMNVEV (reference sequence). V gave up 6 bases and J gave up 5 bases; unmatched junction bases: 15. CDR3 coding DNA: TGTGCCAGCAGACCCGGGACAGTTTTTTCTTTGACCGGGGAGCTGTTTTTT. Residues: CASRPGTVFSLTGELFF.

This chain joins TRBV6-6 and TRBJ2-3; possibly TRBD2 for D (7 bases). The CDR3 is 15 amino acids. Germline CDR1 is MNHNY and CDR2 is SVGAGI (reference sequence). The V end was cut by 9 bases, the J end by 2 bases, with 18 bases between. The DNA for the CDR3 is TGTGCCAGTGTACCGCGGGGGCGGAACACAGATACGCAGTATTTT. Encoded protein: CASVPRGRNTDTQYF.

V is TRBV6-5 and J is TRBJ1-4; D is uncertain. V was trimmed by 7 bases and J by 7 bases, leaving 19 bases between them. Germline values: CDR1 MNHEY, CDR2 SVGAGI. CDR3 length equals 15 residues. Here the CDR3 reads CASTSRGTGTEKLFF. As DNA, the CDR3 is TGTGCCAGCACTAGCCGGGGAACGGGAACTGAAAAACTGTTTTTT.

Worth noting for this clone: The identical CDR3 is also encoded by other nucleotide sequences in the sample. The rearrangement joins TRBV5-5 to TRBJ2-7, with TRBD1 identical over 7 bases. Germline CDR1 and CDR2: SGHKS and YYEKEE (reference sequence). The CDR3 is made up of 13 amino acids. J gave up 2 bases and V 7 bases, and 6 bases lay outside the gene matches. CDR3 protein: CASGSGGPYEQYF. The CDR3 nucleotides read TGTGCCAGCGGATCAGGGGGTCCCTACGAGCAGTACTTC.

This chain connects TRBV27 to TRBJ1-1; no clear D. Germline V lookup: CDR1 MNHEY, CDR2 SMNVEV (reference sequence). The length of the CDR3 is 14 residues. Trimming cost V 3 bases and J 5 bases, with 13 bases left between them. The CDR3 DNA is TGTGCCAGCAGTTTTATAAGACGGCGGACTGAAGCTTTCTTT. Protein: CASSFIRRRTEAFF.

This chain uses TRBV9 with TRBJ2-1, with 8 bases aligning to TRBD2. The CDR3 length is 15 residues. Germline lookup yields CDR1 SGDLS and CDR2 YYNGEE. The ends lost 4 bases at V and 5 bases at J; junction bases unmatched: 8. The CDR3 nucleotides are TGTGCCAGCAGCACCGGGACGGGGGGGGACAATGAGCAGTTCTTC. Translating gives CASSTGTGGDNEQFF.

This clone is a singleton in its sample. V and J are TRBV14 and TRBJ2-7; D is perhaps TRBD1 (5 bases). V was trimmed by 4 bases and J by 0 bases, leaving 19 bases between them. This CDR3 contains 17 residues. Germline assignment: CDR1 SGHDN and CDR2 FVKESK. This chain's CDR3 is CASSRLDRRQSSYEQYF. The CDR3 DNA is TGTGCCAGCAGCCGCCTAGACAGACGCCAAAGCTCCTACGAGCAGTACTTC.

J is TRBJ1-5 and V is TRBV10-3; 12 bases match TRBD1. The germline CDR1 and CDR2 sequences are ENHRY and SYGVKD. V shed 6 bases and J 7 bases; nucleotides not matched to a gene: 4. The CDR3 extends over 14 amino acids. CDR3 sequence: CAIRGQGAAQPQHF. The CDR3 DNA follows: TGTGCCATCAGGGGACAGGGGGCCGCCCAGCCCCAGCATTTT.

The chain carries TRBV27 and TRBJ2-7; possibly TRBD2 for D (6 bases). Germline V gene data show CDR1 as MNHEY and CDR2 as SMNVEV (reference sequence). Trimming stripped 0 bases from V and 4 bases from J, with 10 bases between. This CDR3 is 14 amino acids long. CDR3 amino acids: CASSLSWGEYEQYF. The CDR3 DNA reads as TGTGCCAGCAGTTTATCGTGGGGGGAGTACGAGCAGTACTTC.

This chain links TRBV9 with TRBJ2-3; 9 positions match TRBD1. With 0 bases clipped from V and 4 bases from J, the junction kept 3 bases outside the gene matches. Germline V lookup: CDR1 SGDLS, CDR2 YYNGEE. This CDR3 is 15 amino acids long. The CDR3 reads CASSVEGDRADTQYF. The CDR3, as DNA: TGTGCCAGCAGCGTAGAGGGGGACAGGGCAGATACGCAGTATTTT.

This clone was seen ten or more times. V gene TRBV5-5 combines with J gene TRBJ2-2; D gene ambiguous. The V gene's germline CDR1 is SGHKS and CDR2 YYEKEE (reference sequence). The CDR3 spans 13 residues. V lost 9 bases to trimming and J lost 0 bases, with 9 bases between them. The CDR3 here is CATSTANTGELFF. DNA of the CDR3: TGTGCCACGAGTACAGCGAACACCGGGGAGCTGTTTTTT.

This sequence joins TRBV5-1 and TRBJ2-5; possible D gene TRBD1, 6 bases. Germline V CDR1 and CDR2: SGHRS, YFSETQ. This CDR3 contains 13 residues. Trimming pared 3 bases from V and 4 bases from J, leaving 10 bases between. The CDR3 loop reads CASSWTRGETQYF. The CDR3 DNA sequence: TGCGCCAGCAGCTGGACCAGGGGAGAGACCCAGTACTTC.

The chain has TRBV28 and TRBJ1-1, with 7 bases lining up with TRBD1. This CDR3 is built from 17 residues. V shed 5 bases and J 5 bases; nucleotides not matched to a gene: 17. Per germline, CDR1 MDHEN and CDR2 SYDVKM. In nucleotides, the CDR3 is TGTGCCAGCAGTCGGAGCGGCAGGGGGTTTTTGGGTACTGAAGCTTTCTTT. Translation: CASSRSGRGFLGTEAFF.

V is TRBV2 and J is TRBJ1-1; D not certain. The CDR3 is made up of 14 amino acids. The ends were cut back, 5 bases at V and 4 bases at J, with 14 bases in the middle. The germline CDR1 and CDR2 sequences are SNHLY and FYNNEI. This chain's CDR3 is CASSLEGLGTEAFF. CDR3 coding DNA: TGTGCCAGCAGTCTAGAAGGATTAGGCACTGAAGCTTTCTTT.

The chain recombines TRBV5-8 with TRBJ2-1; 14 bases are a match to TRBD2. The V gene's germline CDR1 is SGHTS and CDR2 YDEGEE. The CDR3 consists of 15 residues. V lost 4 bases to trimming and J lost 8 bases; unmatched junction nucleotides: 5. Here the CDR3 reads CASSNPGLAGDEQFF. In DNA, the CDR3 is TGTGCCAGCAGCAACCCGGGACTAGCGGGAGATGAGCAGTTCTTC.

The V gene is TRBV6-6, the J gene TRBJ1-3; 7 bases are shared with TRBD1. There are 17 residues in the CDR3. The J segment lost 1 base and the V segment lost 5 bases, leaving 11 bases of the junction unmatched. CDR1 is MNHNY and CDR2 is SVGAGI in the germline V gene (reference sequence). The chain's CDR3 is CASSPRQGSPSGNTIYF. The DNA of the CDR3 is TGTGCCAGCAGTCCCCGACAGGGATCACCTTCTGGAAACACCATATATTTT.